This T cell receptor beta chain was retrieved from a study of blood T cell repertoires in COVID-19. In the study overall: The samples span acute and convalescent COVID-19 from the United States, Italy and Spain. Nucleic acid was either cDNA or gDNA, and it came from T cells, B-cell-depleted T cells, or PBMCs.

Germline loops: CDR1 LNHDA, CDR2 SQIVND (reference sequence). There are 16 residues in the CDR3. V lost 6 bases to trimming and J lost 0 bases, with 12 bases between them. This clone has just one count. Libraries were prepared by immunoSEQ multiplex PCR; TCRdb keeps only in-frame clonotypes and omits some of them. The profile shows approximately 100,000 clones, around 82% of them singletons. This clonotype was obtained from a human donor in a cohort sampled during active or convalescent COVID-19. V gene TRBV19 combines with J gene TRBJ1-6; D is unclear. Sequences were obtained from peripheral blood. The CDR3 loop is CASRVFGSSYNSPLHF. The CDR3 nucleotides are TGTGCCAGTAGAGTCTTCGGGAGCTCCTATAATTCACCCCTCCACTTT. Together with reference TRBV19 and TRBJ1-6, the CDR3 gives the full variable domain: DGGITQSPKYLFRKEGQNVTLSCEQNLNHDAMYWYRQDPGQGLRLIYYSQIVNDFQKGDIAEGYSVSREKKESFPLTVTSAQKNPTAFYLCASRVFGSSYNSPLHFGNGTRLTVT.